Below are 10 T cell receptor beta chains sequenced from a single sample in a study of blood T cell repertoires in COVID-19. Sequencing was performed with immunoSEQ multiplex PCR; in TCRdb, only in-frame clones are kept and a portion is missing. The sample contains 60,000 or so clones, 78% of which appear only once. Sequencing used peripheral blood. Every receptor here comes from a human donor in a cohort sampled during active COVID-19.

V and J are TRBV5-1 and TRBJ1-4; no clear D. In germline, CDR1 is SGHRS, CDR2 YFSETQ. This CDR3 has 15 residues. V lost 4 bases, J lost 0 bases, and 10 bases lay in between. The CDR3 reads CASSPGLATNEKLFF. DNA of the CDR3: TGCGCCAGCAGCCCGGGATTGGCAACTAATGAAAAACTGTTTTTT.

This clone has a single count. The CDR3 DNA follows: TGTGCCAGCACCCGCGGGATAGAGGACTATGGCTACACCTTC. Protein: CASTRGIEDYGYTF. V gene TRBV5-4 combines with J gene TRBJ1-2; no firm D call. Trimming pared 6 bases from V and 3 bases from J, leaving 15 bases between. This CDR3 contains 14 residues. CDR1 is SGHNT, CDR2 YYREEE, per germline (reference sequence).

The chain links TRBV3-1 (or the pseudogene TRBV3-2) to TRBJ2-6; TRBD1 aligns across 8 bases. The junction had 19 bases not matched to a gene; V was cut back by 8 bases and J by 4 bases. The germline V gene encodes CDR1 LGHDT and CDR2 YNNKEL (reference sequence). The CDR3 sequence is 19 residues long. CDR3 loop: CASEGVGQGALRGANVLTF. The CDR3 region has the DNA TGTGCCAGCGAAGGAGTAGGACAGGGCGCGCTAAGAGGGGCCAACGTCCTGACTTTC.

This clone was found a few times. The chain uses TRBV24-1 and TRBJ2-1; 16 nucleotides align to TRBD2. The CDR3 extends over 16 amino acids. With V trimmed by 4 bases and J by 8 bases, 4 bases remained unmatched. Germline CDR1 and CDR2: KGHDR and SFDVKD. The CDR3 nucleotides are TGTGCCACCAGTGACACGGGACTAGCGGGGGGGGATGAGCAGTTCTTC. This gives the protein CATSDTGLAGGDEQFF.

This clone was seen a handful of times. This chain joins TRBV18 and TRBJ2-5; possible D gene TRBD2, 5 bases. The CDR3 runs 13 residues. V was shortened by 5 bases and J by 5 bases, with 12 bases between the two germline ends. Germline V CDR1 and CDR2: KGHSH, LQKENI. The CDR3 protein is CASSTGMEETQYF. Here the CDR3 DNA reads TGTGCCAGCTCAACGGGGATGGAGGAGACCCAGTACTTC.

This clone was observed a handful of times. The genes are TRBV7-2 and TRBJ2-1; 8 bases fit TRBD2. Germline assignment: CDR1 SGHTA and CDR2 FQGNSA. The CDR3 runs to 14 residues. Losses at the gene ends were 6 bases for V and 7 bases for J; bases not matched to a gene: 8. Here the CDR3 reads CASRWAGGSNEQFF. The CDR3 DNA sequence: TGTGCCAGCAGATGGGCGGGGGGCTCAAATGAGCAGTTCTTC. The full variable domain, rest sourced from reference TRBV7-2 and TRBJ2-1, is GAGVSQSPSNKVTEKGKDVELRCDPISGHTALYWYRQSLGQGLEFLIYFQGNSAPDKSGLPSDRFSAERTGGSVSTLTIQRTQQEDSAVYLCASRWAGGSNEQFFGPGTRLTVL.

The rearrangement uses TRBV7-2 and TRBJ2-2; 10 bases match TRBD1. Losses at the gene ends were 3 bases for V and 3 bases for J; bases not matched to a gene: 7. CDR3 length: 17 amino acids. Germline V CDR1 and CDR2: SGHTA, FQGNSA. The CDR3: CASSFSGTGVHTGELFF. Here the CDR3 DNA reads TGTGCCAGCAGCTTCAGCGGGACAGGGGTGCACACCGGGGAGCTGTTTTTT.

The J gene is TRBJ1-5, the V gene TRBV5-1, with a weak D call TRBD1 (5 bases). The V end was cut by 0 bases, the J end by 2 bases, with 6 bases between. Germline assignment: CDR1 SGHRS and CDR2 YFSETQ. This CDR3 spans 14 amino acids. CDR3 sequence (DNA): TGCGCCAGCAGCTTGGGGGGGGGCAATCAGCCCCAGCATTTT. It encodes CASSLGGGNQPQHF.

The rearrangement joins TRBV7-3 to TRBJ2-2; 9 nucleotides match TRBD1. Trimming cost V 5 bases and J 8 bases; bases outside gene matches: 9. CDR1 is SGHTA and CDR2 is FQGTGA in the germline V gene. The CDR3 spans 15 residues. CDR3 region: CASSKRTGVYGELFF. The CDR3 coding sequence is TGTGCCAGCAGCAAAAGGACAGGGGTTTATGGGGAGCTGTTTTTT.

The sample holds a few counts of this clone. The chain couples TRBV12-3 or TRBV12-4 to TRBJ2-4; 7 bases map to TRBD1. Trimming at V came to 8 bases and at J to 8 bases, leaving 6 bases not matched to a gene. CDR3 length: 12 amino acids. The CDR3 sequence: CASAYRGYIQYF. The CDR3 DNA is TGTGCCAGCGCTTACAGGGGATACATTCAGTACTTC.